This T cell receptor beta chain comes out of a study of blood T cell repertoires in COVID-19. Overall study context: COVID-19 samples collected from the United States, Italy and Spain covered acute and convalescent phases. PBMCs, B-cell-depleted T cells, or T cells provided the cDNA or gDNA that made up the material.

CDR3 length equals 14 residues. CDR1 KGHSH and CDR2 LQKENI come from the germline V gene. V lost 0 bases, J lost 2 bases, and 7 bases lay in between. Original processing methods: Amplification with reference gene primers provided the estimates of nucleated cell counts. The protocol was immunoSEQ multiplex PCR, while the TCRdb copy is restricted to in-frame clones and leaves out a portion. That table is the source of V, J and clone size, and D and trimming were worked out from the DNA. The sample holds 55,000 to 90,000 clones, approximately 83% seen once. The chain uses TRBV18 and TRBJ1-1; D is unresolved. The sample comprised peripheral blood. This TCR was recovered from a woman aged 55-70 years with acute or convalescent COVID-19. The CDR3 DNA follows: TGTGCCAGCTCACCACCGAACAGAAACACTGAAGCTTTCTTT. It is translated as CASSPPNRNTEAFF.